The 10 T cell receptor beta chains below were found in one sample sequenced in a study of cytomegalovirus exposure and HLA in healthy donors. 13 Jbeta primers and 60 Vbeta primers were used for the PCR. Using immunoSEQ multiplex PCR, the repertoire was profiled, and TCRdb retains in-frame clones only, with some absent. The data contain under 200,000 clones, approximately 81% of them seen just once; the ten biggest clones take up roughly 0.69%. The material sequenced was PBMCs. These receptors all come from a woman younger than 35 in good health and CMV-seronegative.

This chain connects TRBV4-3 to TRBJ2-3; possibly TRBD2 for D (6 bases). The CDR3 has 13 amino acids. Deletions cut 9 bases from V and 2 bases from J, with 12 bases between. Germline CDR1 LGHNA, CDR2 YSLEER. The CDR3 is CASRDSNTDTQYF. The CDR3 bases are TGCGCCAGTCGGGACTCAAACACAGATACGCAGTATTTT.

The rearrangement links TRBV2 to TRBJ1-2, with TRBD1 matching over 10 bases. CDR1 is SNHLY, CDR2 FYNNEI, per germline. Trimming at V came to 6 bases and at J to 6 bases, leaving 7 bases not matched to a gene. The CDR3 runs to 14 residues. CDR3 sequence reads: CASRRDRGSDGYTF. The DNA of the CDR3 is TGTGCCAGCAGGCGGGACAGGGGTAGCGATGGCTACACCTTC.

The chain has TRBV28 and TRBJ2-1, with TRBD2 matching over 12 bases. V shed 4 bases and J 7 bases; nucleotides not matched to a gene: 11. Per the germline V gene, CDR1 is MDHEN and CDR2 is SYDVKM. The CDR3 is 17 amino acids. CDR3 coding DNA: TGTGCCAGCAGTTCCAGACTAGCGGGAGTACGTGTGAATGAGCAGTTCTTC. Translating gives CASSSRLAGVRVNEQFF.

The CDR3 sequence is CASSGWSGESSYEQYF. Here the CDR3 DNA reads TGTGCCAGCAGTGGGTGGAGCGGGGAAAGCTCCTACGAGCAGTACTTC. This chain links TRBV6-6 with TRBJ2-7; TRBD2 matches at 7 bases. V trimming: 5 bases; J trimming: 0 bases; junction bases outside the gene matches: 10. CDR3 length: 16 residues. CDR1 and CDR2 from the germline V gene are MNHNY and SVGAGI (reference sequence).

The chain recombines TRBV6-6 with TRBJ2-1; tentative D call: TRBD2 (6 bases). Between the trimmed V and J ends, which lost 6 bases and 0 bases, there was a span of 12 bases. The CDR3 is 15 residues long. The germline gives CDR1 MNHNY, CDR2 SVGAGI (reference sequence). The CDR3 DNA sequence: TGTGCCAGCAGGCCGGGACTTGCCTCCTACAATGAGCAGTTCTTC. Encoded protein: CASRPGLASYNEQFF.

The chain couples TRBV5-1 to TRBJ2-5, with 8 bases aligning to TRBD1. Germline V gives CDR1 SGHRS, CDR2 YFSETQ. Trimming removed 3 bases from V and 4 bases from J; junction bases left unmatched: 5. The CDR3 totals 14 residues. CDR3 DNA sequence: TGCGCCAGCAGCTGGAGACAGGGGCGAGAGACCCAGTACTTC. This translates into CASSWRQGRETQYF. Supplemented by reference TRBV5-1 and TRBJ2-5, the full variable domain reads KAGVTQTPRYLIKTRGQQVTLSCSPISGHRSVSWYQQTPGQGLQFLFEYFSETQRNKGNFPGRFSGRQFSNSRSEMNVSTLELGDSALYLCASSWRQGRETQYFGPGTRLLVL.

CDR3 residues: CASSKSRRLAGGRHNEQFF. The DNA of the CDR3 is TGTGCCAGCAGCAAATCGAGGCGCCTAGCGGGAGGGAGGCACAATGAGCAGTTCTTC. The chain has TRBV21-1 and TRBJ2-1; the table gives TRBD2 as D, unverified against the DNA. TRBV21-1 is given as a pseudogene. The CDR3 totals 19 residues.

This clone was seen only once. The rearrangement links TRBV29-1 to TRBJ1-2; 9 nucleotides match TRBD1. V shed 0 bases and J 7 bases; nucleotides not matched to a gene: 6. This CDR3 is 14 amino acids long. From germline, CDR1 is SQVTM and CDR2 ANQGSEA. The CDR3 spells CSVEESLTGGGYTF. The CDR3 DNA sequence: TGCAGCGTTGAAGAATCTTTGACAGGGGGTGGCTACACCTTC.

The rearrangement uses TRBV7-8 and TRBJ2-3; 9 nucleotides line up with TRBD2. The germline gives CDR1 SGHVS, CDR2 FQNEAQ. V gave up 6 bases and J gave up 7 bases; unmatched junction bases: 14. The CDR3 runs 16 residues. The CDR3 loop reads CASSHSFSGRGYTQYF. CDR3 bases: TGTGCCAGCAGTCACTCGTTTAGCGGGAGAGGGTATACGCAGTATTTT.

Note on this clone: Germline and junction disagree at one end, which may indicate a read error. This chain links TRBV2 with TRBJ2-1; 10 bases agree with TRBD2. CDR3 length: 14 residues. Germline assignment: CDR1 SNHLY and CDR2 FYNNEI. CDR3 in DNA: TGTGCCAGCAGAAAAGGGACTAGCGAATATCCCATAGTCTTC. It encodes CASRKGTSEYPIVF.